This TCR beta chain was observed in a study of beta chain features in type 1 diabetes. Germline CDR1 SGHTA, CDR2 FQGNSA. Between the trimmed V and J ends, which lost 7 bases and 0 bases, there was a span of 15 bases. The CDR3 consists of 16 residues. This clone was observed a few times. The antigen is unknown. The isolated RNA, all of it, was reverse transcribed, so expressed TCRB transcripts were what got sequenced. The table came from immunoSEQ multiplex PCR; TCRdb's copy has only in-frame clones and leaves some out. The sample lists roughly 140,000 clones, about 8.1% seen once, with approximately 0.65% in the top ten. Study conclusions and caveats: All four CD4+ subsets of Type 1 diabetes patients contained TCRB CDR3s that were moderately but significantly shorter. Sequencing used cDNA, and cells with high TCR expression could therefore be over-represented. A PCR bias possibly favoring shorter templates would apply equally to patients and controls.

The sequencing input was central memory CD4+ T cells from blood. This chain joins TRBV7-2 and TRBJ2-2, with D perhaps matching TRBD2 (6 bases). This clonotype originated in a man aged 18 to 30 in good health. CDR3 coding DNA: TGTGCCAGCACGCCTCTCGCGGGAACGAACACCGGGGAGCTGTTTTTT. Its protein product is CASTPLAGTNTGELFF. The complete variable domain, with remaining parts taken from reference TRBV7-2 and TRBJ2-2, reads GAGVSQSPSNKVTEKGKDVELRCDPISGHTALYWYRQSLGQGLEFLIYFQGNSAPDKSGLPSDRFSAERTGGSVSTLTIQRTQQEDSAVYLCASTPLAGTNTGELFFGEGSRLTVL.